Here is one T cell receptor (beta chain) with its context. These data originate in a study of blood T cell repertoires in COVID-19. Background on the study: PBMCs, B-cell-depleted T cells, or T cells provided the cDNA or gDNA that made up the material.

The data were produced by immunoSEQ multiplex PCR, yet TCRdb's version contains in-frame clones alone and is incomplete. The sample includes roughly 90,000 clones, about 88% of them seen just once. The clonotype originates from a woman aged 80 or over with active COVID-19. The sample consisted of peripheral blood.

This chain's CDR3 is CASSGAVNSYEQYF. CDR3 sequence (DNA): TGTGCCAGCAGTGGGGCCGTAAACTCCTACGAGCAGTACTTC. The gene calls are TRBV6-2 or TRBV6-3 and TRBJ2-7; tentative D call: TRBD1 (5 bases). The CDR3 covers 14 residues. V lost 5 bases, J lost 0 bases, and 11 bases lay in between. Germline CDR1 reads MNHEY; CDR2 reads SVGEGT.